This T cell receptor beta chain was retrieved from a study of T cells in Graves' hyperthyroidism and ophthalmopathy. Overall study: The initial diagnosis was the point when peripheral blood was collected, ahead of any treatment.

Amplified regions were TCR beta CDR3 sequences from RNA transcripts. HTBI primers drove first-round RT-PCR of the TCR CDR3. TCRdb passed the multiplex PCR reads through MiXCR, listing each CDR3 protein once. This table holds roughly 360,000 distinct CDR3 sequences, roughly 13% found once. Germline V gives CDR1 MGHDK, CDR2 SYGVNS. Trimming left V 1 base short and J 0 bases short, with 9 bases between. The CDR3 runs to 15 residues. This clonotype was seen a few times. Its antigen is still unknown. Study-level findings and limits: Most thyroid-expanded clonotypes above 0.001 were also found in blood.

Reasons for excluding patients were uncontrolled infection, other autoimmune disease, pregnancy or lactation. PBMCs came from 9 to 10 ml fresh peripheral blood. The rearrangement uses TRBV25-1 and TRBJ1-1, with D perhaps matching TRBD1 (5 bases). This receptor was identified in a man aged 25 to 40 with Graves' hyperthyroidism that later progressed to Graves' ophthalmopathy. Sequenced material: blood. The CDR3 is CASSESGTVNTEAFF. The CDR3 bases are TGTGCCAGCAGTGAATCCGGGACGGTGAACACTGAAGCTTTCTTT.